The 23 T cell receptor beta chains in this list originate from one sample, sequenced in a study of T cells in Graves' hyperthyroidism and ophthalmopathy. Amplified regions were TCR beta CDR3 sequences from RNA transcripts. During a first-round RT-PCR of the TCR CDR3, the HTBI primer set was used. Each CDR3 protein is one row after TCRdb ran MiXCR on the multiplex PCR reads. The sample comprises 380,000 or so distinct CDR3 sequences, about a fifth of which are singletons, and about 3.7% rests with the top ten. Sequencing used blood. These receptors were obtained from a woman in her late teens or twenties with Graves' hyperthyroidism.

The chain carries TRBV7-9 and TRBJ2-5; a weak D match, TRBD1 (5 bases). This CDR3 comprises 14 residues. V lost 5 bases and J 5 bases, leaving 15 bases between the germline ends. Germline loops: CDR1 SEHNR, CDR2 FQNEAQ (reference sequence). CDR3 protein: CASSPSLGPETQYF. The CDR3 nucleotides read TGTGCCAGCAGCCCTTCACTGGGGCCGGAGACCCAGTACTTC.

This clonotype was picked up a small number of times. The final CDR3 position lacks the conserved phenylalanine or tryptophan, pointing to a likely read error. The chain joins TRBV5-8 to TRBJ2-5, with 7 bases that match TRBD2. Trimming at V came to 0 bases and at J to 3 bases, leaving 5 bases not matched to a gene. The length of the CDR3 is 15 residues. CDR1 is SGHTS and CDR2 is YDEGEE in the germline V gene. CDR3 DNA sequence: TGTGCCAGCAGCTTGGGGCGGGGGACCGAAGAGACCCAGTACCTC. Protein product: CASSLGRGTEETQYL.

The rearrangement joins TRBV4-1 to TRBJ1-1; D remains ambiguous. The CDR3 spans 14 residues. Germline loops: CDR1 MGHRA, CDR2 YSYEKL. The V end lost 0 bases, the J end lost 7 bases, and 12 bases lay between the germline ends. This CDR3 is CASSQESGVGEAFF. The CDR3 region has the DNA TGCGCCAGCAGCCAAGAGTCCGGGGTGGGTGAAGCTTTCTTT.

Regarding this clonotype: An end of the junction does not agree with germline; a read error may underlie this. This sequence joins TRBV5-6 and TRBJ1-1; 12 bases match TRBD1. Per the germline V gene, CDR1 is SGHDT and CDR2 is YYEEEE. The CDR3 loop spans 14 amino acids. The DNA of the CDR3 is TGTGCCAGCAGCTGGGACAGGGGGCTGACTGAAGCTTGCTTT. Its translation is CASSWDRGLTEACF.

There are many counts of this clonotype. The chain links TRBV20-1 to TRBJ1-5; D uncertain. CDR1 and CDR2 (germline): DFQATT, SNEGSKA (reference sequence). The CDR3 has 13 residues. V dropped 7 bases and J dropped 3 bases, with 13 bases sitting between them. The CDR3 is CSGRAQANQPQHF. The CDR3 bases are TGCAGTGGACGTGCTCAGGCCAATCAGCCCCAGCATTTT.

This clonotype has a count of ten or more. V is TRBV7-2 and J is TRBJ2-5; 9 bases align to TRBD2. Germline values: CDR1 SGHTA, CDR2 FQGNSA. This CDR3 comprises 15 residues. V shed 5 bases, J shed 4 bases, and the junction held 8 bases outside the gene matches. The CDR3 loop reads CASSPGLAGRETQYF. Written as DNA, the CDR3 is TGTGCCAGCAGCCCGGGACTAGCTGGACGAGAGACCCAGTACTTC. The full variable domain, rest sourced from reference TRBV7-2 and TRBJ2-5, is GAGVSQSPSNKVTEKGKDVELRCDPISGHTALYWYRQSLGQGLEFLIYFQGNSAPDKSGLPSDRFSAERTGGSVSTLTIQRTQQEDSAVYLCASSPGLAGRETQYFGPGTRLLVL.

The table lists this clonotype with many counts. The J gene is TRBJ2-7, the V gene TRBV20-1; D is ambiguous. Germline lookup yields CDR1 DFQATT and CDR2 SNEGSKA (reference sequence). The V and J ends lost 3 bases and 3 bases respectively, with 9 bases between them. The CDR3 length is 12 residues. CDR3 coding DNA: TGCAGTGCTAGCTTGGGCCGCTACGAGCAGTACTTC. It yields the protein CSASLGRYEQYF.

This clonotype has just a few counts. The chain joins TRBV20-1 to TRBJ1-5, with TRBD1 identical over 10 bases. Unmatched junction bases numbered 7, after V lost 5 bases and J lost 0 bases. Per the germline V gene, CDR1 is DFQATT and CDR2 is SNEGSKA (reference sequence). CDR3 length: 16 amino acids. In DNA, the CDR3 is TGCAGTGCTGGGACAGGGGCCTATTATAGCAATCAGCCCCAGCATTTT. Protein sequence: CSAGTGAYYSNQPQHF.

V gene TRBV4-1 combines with J gene TRBJ2-4; D perhaps matches TRBD1 (6 bases). Trimming took 2 bases from V and 2 from J, leaving 10 bases between them. In germline, CDR1 is MGHRA, CDR2 YSYEKL. CDR3 length equals 15 residues. The CDR3 nucleotides are TGCGCCAGCAGCCAAATCAGGGGAACCAAAAACATTCAGTACTTC. Protein product: CASSQIRGTKNIQYF.

The table lists this clonotype with many counts. This rearrangement joins TRBV6-5 to TRBJ1-1; 7 bases line up with TRBD1. V lost 4 bases to trimming and J lost 7 bases; unmatched junction nucleotides: 6. Germline V lookup: CDR1 MNHEY, CDR2 SVGAGI. The CDR3 extends over 13 amino acids. CDR3 in amino acids: CASSSPGTDEAFF. Written as DNA, the CDR3 is TGTGCCAGCAGTTCCCCGGGGACAGATGAAGCTTTCTTT.

Many counts were recorded for this clonotype. This chain links TRBV27 with TRBJ1-2; possible D gene TRBD1, 6 bases. Per the germline V gene, CDR1 is MNHEY and CDR2 is SMNVEV (reference sequence). Trimming removed 5 bases at V and 8 bases at J, with 15 bases between. This CDR3 contains 13 residues. The CDR3 region has the DNA TGTGCCAGCAGTGTTACAGGGTGGAGCGGCTACACCTTC. Its translation: CASSVTGWSGYTF.

V usage is TRBV6-1 and J usage is TRBJ1-2; TRBD1 might be the D (5 bases). Germline V gene sequence: CDR1 MNHNS, CDR2 SASEGT. The CDR3 runs to 13 residues. V lost 5 bases, J lost 7 bases, and 14 bases lay in between. The CDR3 protein is CASSPDTSSGYTF. CDR3 nucleotides: TGTGCCAGCAGTCCGGACACTTCTTCTGGCTACACCTTC.

This clonotype occurred a few times. This chain joins TRBV3-1 and TRBJ2-5, with 7 bases identical to TRBD1. J gave up 0 bases and V 3 bases, and 4 bases lay outside the gene matches. CDR3 length equals 15 residues. Germline V gene sequence: CDR1 LGHDT, CDR2 YNNKEL (reference sequence). The CDR3 coding sequence is TGTGCCAGCAGCCATCGACAGGGCGACCAAGAGACCCAGTACTTC. Its protein is CASSHRQGDQETQYF.

This clonotype was observed at least ten times. The V gene is TRBV20-1, the J gene TRBJ1-5, with D possibly TRBD1 on 5 matching bases. Per the germline V gene, CDR1 is DFQATT and CDR2 is SNEGSKA (reference sequence). CDR3 length: 16 amino acids. With 4 bases removed from V and 6 bases from J, the gap between germline ends came to 22 bases. The CDR3 region is CSAIGGGIHSGQPQHF. The CDR3, as DNA: TGCAGTGCTATAGGTGGGGGTATCCATTCAGGTCAGCCCCAGCATTTT.

This clonotype was counted ten times or more. The chain carries TRBV7-2 and TRBJ1-2; D is unclear. The length of the CDR3 is 15 residues. Germline V gene sequence: CDR1 SGHTA, CDR2 FQGNSA. Trimming stripped 5 bases from V and 5 bases from J, with 18 bases between. CDR3 sequence reads: CASSRTWVPDYGYTF. The CDR3 DNA is TGTGCCAGCAGCCGAACGTGGGTACCCGATTATGGCTACACCTTC.

This clonotype was picked up a small number of times. The chain couples TRBV3-1 to TRBJ1-1; no clear D gene. Looked up from germline, CDR1 is LGHDT and CDR2 is YNNKEL (reference sequence). The CDR3 length is 14 residues. Trimming removed 6 bases at V and 3 bases at J, with 14 bases between. The CDR3 protein is CASRPGVRYTEAFF. CDR3 nucleotides: TGTGCCAGCAGACCTGGGGTTAGGTACACTGAAGCTTTCTTT.

This clonotype has more than one count but fewer than ten. The V and J genes are TRBV28 and TRBJ2-5; D uncertain. CDR3 size: 14 residues. Germline values: CDR1 MDHEN, CDR2 SYDVKM. V gave up 3 bases and J gave up 2 bases, with 10 bases separating them. This CDR3 reads CASSFKWVQETQYF. Written as DNA, the CDR3 is TGTGCCAGCAGTTTTAAGTGGGTACAAGAGACCCAGTACTTC.

The chain links TRBV12-3 or TRBV12-4 to TRBJ1-1; 7 bases line up with TRBD1. The CDR3 runs to 15 residues. Germline trimming cut 5 bases from V and 2 bases from J; bases unmatched to any gene: 8. CDR3: CASSQGGRGNTEAFF. The CDR3 nucleotides read TGTGCCAGCAGTCAGGGGGGACGGGGAAACACTGAAGCTTTCTTT.

As regards this clonotype: This is likely a read error, given that the CDR3 carries no conserved phenylalanine or tryptophan at its end. The DNA is omitted, as the CDR3 cannot be located on it reliably, and the CDR3 follows TCRdb's listing. The V call is TRBV6-1, the J call TRBJ2-2; TRBD1 was called by the table and not checked on the DNA. From its first to its last residue, the CDR3 has 16 amino acids. Germline lookup yields CDR1 MNHNS and CDR2 SASEGT. Here the CDR3 reads CASSEVWGADTGELCL.

Concerning this clonotype: The CDR3 end shows no conserved phenylalanine or tryptophan, and so a read error is likely. J is TRBJ2-3 and V is TRBV24-1; maybe TRBD2 (5 bases). Trimming removed 4 bases from V and 0 bases from J, with 10 bases in between. This CDR3 is 15 amino acids long. The V gene's germline CDR1 is KGHDR and CDR2 SFDVKD. The chain's CDR3 is CATSDGLYSTDTQYC. The CDR3 region has the DNA TGTGCCACCAGTGACGGACTGTACAGCACAGATACGCAGTATTGT.

In its sample, this clonotype was seen many times. The chain links TRBV12-3 or TRBV12-4 to TRBJ1-1; the D is unclear. Trimming stripped 4 bases from V and 3 bases from J, with 12 bases between. The CDR3 sequence is 14 residues long. DNA of the CDR3: TGTGCCAGCAGTTCCGCGGGCCCACACACTGAAGCTTTCTTT. This encodes CASSSAGPHTEAFF.

About this clonotype itself: Since no conserved phenylalanine or tryptophan closes the CDR3, a read error is the likely cause. The DNA is left out, because the CDR3 cannot be placed on it with certainty; the CDR3 is given as TCRdb lists it. The V gene is TRBV15, the J gene TRBJ1-5; the D segment call TRBD1 is taken from the table without a DNA check. Germline CDR1 and CDR2: LNHNV and YYDKDF (reference sequence). Termini included, the CDR3 measures 14 amino acids. The CDR3 loop reads CATSRDSATGYIHL.

This clonotype was found many times. This chain uses TRBV9 with TRBJ1-1; D may be TRBD1 (5 bases). The CDR3 contains 16 residues. V gave up 4 bases and J gave up 1 base, with 17 bases separating them. The germline CDR1 and CDR2 sequences are SGDLS and YYNGEE. CDR3: CASSTAGMRGNTEAFF. The CDR3 DNA reads as TGTGCCAGCAGCACAGCGGGGATGAGGGGGAACACTGAAGCTTTCTTT.